The clone carrying this TCR beta chain was detected only once. Original data processing: Amplified reference gene primers provided the basis for estimating nucleated cell counts. Sequenced by immunoSEQ multiplex PCR; TCRdb stores in-frame clones only, minus some. The V and J calls and clone size were taken over from that table, and D and trimming were inferred from the DNA. This repertoire shows some 290,000 clones, 86% found once; its top ten account for approximately 12%. CDR1 is SGHKS and CDR2 is YYEKEE in the germline V gene (reference sequence). The CDR3 has 13 amino acids. Trimming shortened V by 0 bases and J by 3 bases, and 7 bases separated the two germline ends. During active infection, Seattle patients enrolled and were then monitored through disease. The data derive from a study of blood T cell repertoires in COVID-19. About the research overall: COVID-19 samples collected from the United States, Italy and Spain covered acute and convalescent phases. Sample material is recorded as cDNA or gDNA derived from T cells, B-cell-depleted T cells, or PBMCs.

The genes are TRBV5-5 and TRBJ2-7; D is ambiguous. Sample: peripheral blood. This TCR was sampled from a woman in her twenties or thirties with COVID-19, enrolled during active disease. CDR3 region: CASSLAKRYEQYF. The CDR3 DNA follows: TGTGCCAGCAGCTTGGCAAAGCGCTACGAGCAGTACTTC.